Each of the 30 T cell receptor beta chains below was sequenced from the same sample in a study of blood T cell repertoires in COVID-19. Here immunoSEQ multiplex PCR was the method, and the copy in TCRdb shows in-frame clones only, minus some. The table includes about 52,000 clones, about 90% detected once. The material sequenced was peripheral blood. The receptors were sampled from a human donor with active COVID-19. The donor label of this sample is uncertain.

The chain joins TRBV7-9 to TRBJ1-5; 9 bases fit TRBD1. Unmatched junction bases numbered 9, after V lost 3 bases and J lost 6 bases. CDR3 length: 16 residues. Germline V lookup: CDR1 SEHNR, CDR2 FQNEAQ (reference sequence). The CDR3 DNA sequence: TGTGCCAGCAGCTTGGGACAGGGATCCCCGGGTCAGCCCCAGCATTTT. Translated: CASSLGQGSPGQPQHF.

This clone appeared a single time. V gene TRBV4-3 combines with J gene TRBJ1-3, with D perhaps TRBD1 (5 bases). CDR3 size: 16 residues. The germline gives CDR1 LGHNA, CDR2 YSLEER. V lost 0 bases and J 0 bases, leaving 9 bases between the germline ends. In DNA, the CDR3 is TGCGCCAGCAGCCAAGATTCAGGGCTCTCTGGAAACACCATATATTTT. Protein product: CASSQDSGLSGNTIYF.

The CDR3 DNA is TGTGCCAGTAGGTTTGGAGGGTTGATGGAGACCCAGTACTTC. Its protein is CASRFGGLMETQYF. The chain carries TRBV19 and TRBJ2-5, with D perhaps matching TRBD2 (6 bases). Trimming cost V 6 bases and J 5 bases, with 16 bases left between them. CDR1 is LNHDA, CDR2 SQIVND, per germline (reference sequence). CDR3 size: 14 residues.

The chain employs TRBV9 and TRBJ2-3, with 7 bases that match TRBD2. Germline CDR1 is SGDLS and CDR2 is YYNGEE. The V segment lost 0 bases and the J segment 5 bases; nucleotides outside the gene matches: 3. This CDR3 is 14 amino acids long. The CDR3 nucleotides are TGTGCCAGCAGCGTAGGTACGGGGGGAGATACGCAGTATTTT. Its translation is CASSVGTGGDTQYF.

This chain links TRBV6-1 with TRBJ1-2; D perhaps matches TRBD1 (6 bases). Germline CDR1 and CDR2: MNHNS and SASEGT. V was pared by 4 bases and J by 2 bases, with 17 bases between. CDR3 length: 16 residues. As DNA, the CDR3 is TGTGCCAGCAGTGGGAACTCAGGGGATCAAAACTATGGCTACACCTTC. It translates to CASSGNSGDQNYGYTF.

This chain links TRBV5-1 with TRBJ1-1, with 7 positions matching TRBD1. Trimming at V came to 3 bases and at J to 2 bases, leaving 4 bases not matched to a gene. The CDR3 extends over 14 amino acids. CDR1 and CDR2 from the germline V gene are SGHRS and YFSETQ. CDR3 nucleotides: TGCGCCAGCAGCTCTGGGGACAGAAACACTGAAGCTTTCTTT. Amino acid sequence: CASSSGDRNTEAFF. Full variable domain (missing parts from reference TRBV5-1 and TRBJ1-1): KAGVTQTPRYLIKTRGQQVTLSCSPISGHRSVSWYQQTPGQGLQFLFEYFSETQRNKGNFPGRFSGRQFSNSRSEMNVSTLELGDSALYLCASSSGDRNTEAFFGQGTRLTVV.

This chain uses TRBV5-1 with TRBJ2-4; TRBD1 matches at 11 bases. The CDR3 consists of 15 residues. Per the germline V gene, CDR1 is SGHRS and CDR2 is YFSETQ. Germline trimming cut 5 bases from V and 6 bases from J; bases unmatched to any gene: 7. The CDR3 sequence: CASRADRGRGNIQYF. The CDR3 nucleotides are TGCGCCAGCAGGGCGGACAGGGGGCGCGGAAACATTCAGTACTTC.

The sample holds a few counts of this clone. The chain joins TRBV25-1 to TRBJ1-5; D call uncertain. The CDR3 sequence is 12 residues long. Germline CDR1 and CDR2: MGHDK and SYGVNS. The V gene lost 4 bases and the J gene lost 5 bases, with 6 bases spanning the gap. CDR3 loop: CASSVGDQPQHF. The CDR3 coding sequence is TGTGCCAGCAGTGTCGGGGATCAGCCCCAGCATTTT.

The chain is built from TRBV20-1 and TRBJ1-2; 8 positions agree with TRBD1. The trim removed 3 bases at V and 8 bases at J, leaving 14 bases unmatched. The germline gives CDR1 DFQATT, CDR2 SNEGSKA (reference sequence). The CDR3 runs 15 residues. This CDR3 is CSASLRQGMSEGYTF. In DNA form, the CDR3 reads TGCAGTGCTAGTCTCCGACAGGGGATGTCTGAAGGCTACACCTTC.

The rearrangement joins TRBV6-5 to TRBJ2-2, with TRBD2 matching over 8 bases. This CDR3 comprises 15 residues. Per germline, CDR1 MNHEY and CDR2 SVGAGI. V was pared by 0 bases and J by 7 bases, with 4 bases of the junction left unmatched. This CDR3 reads CASSYSGTRRGELFF. The CDR3 DNA sequence: TGTGCCAGCAGTTACTCCGGGACTAGGCGCGGGGAGCTGTTTTTT.

This clone has a handful of counts. The rearrangement links TRBV6-5 to TRBJ1-5; the match to TRBD1 covers 8 bases. Germline-derived CDR1 and CDR2 are MNHEY and SVGAGI. The CDR3 extends over 15 amino acids. The trim removed 7 bases at V and 5 bases at J, leaving 10 bases unmatched. The CDR3 reads CASMFESGGHQPQHF. CDR3 coding DNA: TGTGCCAGCATGTTTGAATCAGGGGGCCATCAGCCCCAGCATTTT.

The rearrangement joins TRBV19 to TRBJ2-1, with 8 positions matching TRBD2. CDR3 length: 14 amino acids. CDR1 and CDR2 from the germline V gene are LNHDA and SQIVND (reference sequence). J gave up 7 bases and V 9 bases, and 11 bases lay outside the gene matches. The CDR3 here is CASAAGLAGNEQFF. The CDR3 coding sequence is TGTGCCAGCGCCGCCGGACTAGCAGGGAATGAGCAGTTCTTC.

The V call is TRBV10-3, the J call TRBJ2-7, with unresolved D. Germline V lookup: CDR1 ENHRY, CDR2 SYGVKD. The ends were cut back, 4 bases at V and 3 bases at J, with 7 bases in the middle. CDR3 size: 12 residues. The CDR3: CAISANIYEQYF. In DNA, the CDR3 is TGTGCCATCAGTGCGAACATCTACGAGCAGTACTTC.

The chain recombines TRBV6-5 with TRBJ1-6; 8 nucleotides line up with TRBD1. Germline assignment: CDR1 MNHEY and CDR2 SVGAGI. The V gene end was trimmed by 4 bases and the J gene end by 4 bases; junction bases not matched to a gene: 0. This CDR3 contains 14 residues. CDR3 residues: CASSWTGYNSPLHF. The CDR3 DNA reads as TGTGCCAGCAGTTGGACAGGGTATAATTCACCCCTCCACTTT.

The rearrangement links TRBV4-3 to TRBJ1-2, with unresolved D. CDR1 LGHNA and CDR2 YSLEER come from the germline V gene. Trimming left V 0 bases short and J 7 bases short, with 9 bases between. The CDR3 covers 13 residues. The CDR3 bases are TGCGCCAGCAGCCAAGATCGGGGTAGTGGCTACACCTTC. It encodes CASSQDRGSGYTF.

This chain uses TRBV24-1 with TRBJ2-7; perhaps TRBD2 as D (7 bases). This CDR3 is built from 14 residues. The ends were cut back, 9 bases at V and 1 base at J, with 15 bases in the middle. CDR1 KGHDR and CDR2 SFDVKD come from the germline V gene. The CDR3 DNA follows: TGTGCCACCCCTAGGGGGGGCGCTTCCTACGAGCAGTACTTC. This translates into CATPRGGASYEQYF.

The chain carries TRBV19 and TRBJ2-1, with 7 bases lining up with TRBD1. CDR3 size: 16 residues. The germline V gene has CDR1 LNHDA and CDR2 SQIVND (reference sequence). J lost 5 bases, V lost 0 bases, and 7 bases had no gene match. Written as DNA, the CDR3 is TGTGCCAGTAGTATAGATCGACAGGGAATCAACAATGAGCAGTTCTTC. It is translated as CASSIDRQGINNEQFF.

The CDR3 loop reads CASSLTGGRSGGTDTQYF. For the CDR3, the DNA is TGTGCCAGCAGCTTAACGGGCGGGCGGTCCGGAGGCACAGATACGCAGTATTTT. V usage is TRBV7-3 and J usage is TRBJ2-3; perhaps TRBD2 as D (5 bases). The ends were cut back, 0 bases at V and 1 base at J, with 17 bases in the middle. Germline V gene lookup returns CDR1 SGHTA and CDR2 FQGTGA. CDR3 length equals 18 residues.

In its sample, this clone was seen once. The chain employs TRBV2 and TRBJ2-1, with TRBD2 matching over 7 bases. The CDR3 is 15 residues long. The germline V gene has CDR1 SNHLY and CDR2 FYNNEI. With 6 bases clipped from V and 4 bases from J, the junction kept 9 bases outside the gene matches. In nucleotides, the CDR3 is TGTGCCAGCAGGGGGGGAGGGGTTAAATACAATGAGCAGTTCTTC. This encodes CASRGGGVKYNEQFF. Supplemented by reference TRBV2 and TRBJ2-1, the full variable domain reads EPEVTQTPSHQVTQMGQEVILRCVPISNHLYFYWYRQILGQKVEFLVSFYNNEISEKSEIFDDQFSVERPDGSNFTLKIRSTKLEDSAMYFCASRGGGVKYNEQFFGPGTRLTVL.

The chain employs TRBV6-2 or TRBV6-3 and TRBJ2-5, with TRBD2 matching 16 bases. The CDR3 length is 18 residues. Germline V lookup: CDR1 MNHEY, CDR2 SVGEGT. The J segment lost 2 bases and the V segment lost 6 bases, leaving 9 bases of the junction unmatched. The CDR3 nucleotides read TGTGCCAGCAGCTCAACGGGACTAGCGGGGGGGGAACAAGAGACCCAGTACTTC. Translation gives CASSSTGLAGGEQETQYF.

The chain joins TRBV5-8 to TRBJ2-2; D may be TRBD2 (5 bases). In germline, CDR1 is SGHTS, CDR2 YDEGEE. This CDR3 comprises 14 residues. The V end lost 4 bases, the J end lost 1 base, and 8 bases lay between the germline ends. The CDR3 DNA reads as TGTGCCAGCAGCCGGGGTGGGAACACCGGGGAGCTGTTTTTT. Translation gives CASSRGGNTGELFF.

This clone was found a few times. This chain uses TRBV12-5 with TRBJ1-3, with D possibly TRBD1 on 6 matching bases. Germline V gene data show CDR1 as LGHNT and CDR2 as FRNRAP. V shed 1 base and J shed 8 bases, with 12 bases lying between them. CDR3 length equals 14 residues. This CDR3 is CASGLDRVLHTIYF. CDR3 coding DNA: TGTGCTAGTGGTTTGGACAGGGTTCTACACACCATATATTTT.

The CDR3 region is CASSFRQQGNSPLHF. In nucleotides, the CDR3 is TGTGCCAGCAGCTTTCGGCAGCAGGGTAATTCACCCCTCCACTTT. This chain connects TRBV7-2 to TRBJ1-6, with TRBD1 as a possible D gene (5 bases). The germline V gene has CDR1 SGHTA and CDR2 FQGNSA. The CDR3 runs to 15 residues. V lost 3 bases and J 6 bases, leaving 12 bases between the germline ends.

The chain joins TRBV5-4 to TRBJ2-1, with TRBD1 matching 8 bases. V lost 3 bases to trimming and J lost 7 bases; unmatched junction nucleotides: 15. This CDR3 contains 17 residues. Germline V gives CDR1 SGHNT, CDR2 YYREEE (reference sequence). The CDR3 nucleotides are TGTGCCAGCAGCTCCGGACCAGGACAGGGTAAATTTAATGAGCAGTTCTTC. Residues: CASSSGPGQGKFNEQFF.

This rearrangement joins TRBV3-1 (or the pseudogene TRBV3-2) to TRBJ2-3; 8 positions agree with TRBD2. CDR1 is LGHDT and CDR2 is YNNKEL in the germline V gene (reference sequence). The CDR3 runs 17 residues. Germline trimming cut 4 bases from V and 4 bases from J; bases unmatched to any gene: 13. This chain's CDR3 is CASSPSGGDPRPDTQYF. CDR3 coding DNA: TGTGCCAGCAGCCCCTCCGGGGGGGACCCGAGGCCAGATACGCAGTATTTT.

The CDR3 DNA is TGTGCCAGCAGCGGACACCGGGACAGGGACACCGGGGAGCTGTTTTTT. Its protein product is CASSGHRDRDTGELFF. The chain is built from TRBV9 and TRBJ2-2, with 9 positions matching TRBD1. V lost 3 bases and J lost 3; bases outside the gene matches: 6. Germline CDR1 is SGDLS and CDR2 is YYNGEE. This CDR3 has 16 residues. Looking up the rest from reference TRBV9 and TRBJ2-2 gives the full variable domain: DSGVTQTPKHLITATGQRVTLRCSPRSGDLSVYWYQQSLDQGLQFLIQYYNGEERAKGNILERFSAQQFPDLHSELNLSSLELGDSALYFCASSGHRDRDTGELFFGEGSRLTVL.

This chain uses TRBV5-5 with TRBJ1-4; the D gene is possibly TRBD1 (5 bases). Germline V gene lookup returns CDR1 SGHKS and CDR2 YYEKEE (reference sequence). V lost 0 bases and J 0 bases, leaving 9 bases between the germline ends. This CDR3 has 16 amino acids. In DNA form, the CDR3 reads TGTGCCAGCAGCTTGGTCCCAGGGTCAACTAATGAAAAACTGTTTTTT. It is translated as CASSLVPGSTNEKLFF. Full variable domain (outside the CDR3, taken from reference TRBV5-5 and TRBJ1-4): DAGVTQSPTHLIKTRGQQVTLRCSPISGHKSVSWYQQVLGQGPQFIFQYYEKEERGRGNFPDRFSARQFPNYSSELNVNALLLGDSALYLCASSLVPGSTNEKLFFGSGTQLSVL.

The chain joins TRBV14 to TRBJ2-3; 9 bases map to TRBD2. The J segment lost 4 bases and the V segment lost 1 base, leaving 3 bases of the junction unmatched. This CDR3 contains 15 residues. Germline V gene lookup returns CDR1 SGHDN and CDR2 FVKESK. The DNA of the CDR3 is TGTGCCAGCAGCCAAGTTGCGGGGGGGCCAGATACGCAGTATTTT. This translates into CASSQVAGGPDTQYF.

The chain uses TRBV2 and TRBJ1-2, with 7 bases fitting TRBD1. The germline V gene encodes CDR1 SNHLY and CDR2 FYNNEI. The CDR3 consists of 15 residues. The V gene end was trimmed by 2 bases and the J gene end by 4 bases; junction bases not matched to a gene: 7. CDR3 bases: TGTGCCAGCAGTGAAAACCGTGGGACAGTCTATGGCTACACCTTC. This sequence encodes CASSENRGTVYGYTF.

The V gene is TRBV3-1 (or the pseudogene TRBV3-2), the J gene TRBJ2-1, with TRBD2 matching over 13 bases. V gave up 2 bases and J gave up 0 bases; unmatched junction bases: 13. The CDR3 covers 21 residues. From germline, CDR1 is LGHDT and CDR2 YNNKEL (reference sequence). The CDR3 nucleotides are TGTGCCAGCAGCCAACTATCACCGGGACTAGCGGGGCCGAGCTCCTACAATGAGCAGTTCTTC. Translation gives CASSQLSPGLAGPSSYNEQFF.